This T cell receptor beta chain was observed in a study of Graves' ophthalmopathy and Graves' hyperthyroidism. Orbital computed tomography, together with clinical symptoms, serum thyroxine, TRAb and thyroid ultrasound, was used for diagnosis. The V gene lost 1 base and the J gene lost 1 base, with 7 bases spanning the gap. The germline V gene has CDR1 SNHLY and CDR2 FYNNEI. The CDR3 spans 14 residues. Findings and caveats of the study: Blood also held most thyroid clonotypes expanded above 0.001 frequency.

This clonotype has ten or more counts. Its antigen is undetermined. The sequenced template was RNA, covering the TCR beta CDR3 region. Following a first-round RT-PCR that used HTBI primers, a second-round multiplex PCR was carried out. TCRdb re-derived calls from the multiplex PCR reads in MiXCR, one entry per CDR3 protein. This sample carries approximately 700,000 distinct CDR3 sequences, more than 40% of them seen once, and the ten largest clones take over 2.5%. The sequence was collected from an adult man with Graves' ophthalmopathy. The V and J genes are TRBV2 and TRBJ1-1; no reliable D call. The source material was peripheral blood. The CDR3 bases are TGTGCCAGCAGTGAAGTGCCCGCGAACACTGAAGCTTTCTTT. This codes for CASSEVPANTEAFF.